This TCR beta chain was identified in a study of T cells in Graves' hyperthyroidism and ophthalmopathy. Germline V CDR1 and CDR2: MDHEN, SYDVKM. After removal of 5 bases from V and 5 bases from J, the junction contained 8 bases not matched to a gene. The CDR3 has 15 amino acids. It was RNA transcripts that yielded the amplified TCR beta CDR3 regions. First-round RT-PCR of the TCR CDR3 relied on the HTBI primer set. In TCRdb, the multiplex PCR reads were re-called with MiXCR into one record per CDR3 protein. This sample carries about 380,000 distinct CDR3 sequences, about 18% of them seen once, and the ten largest clones take over 35%. Overall study results and limits: Through a model of 13 V-J features, ophthalmopathy was separated from stable hyperthyroidism. Before onset, by a median of around six months, the model predicted ophthalmopathy.

The sample holds many counts of this clonotype. As yet, its antigen is unknown. This TCR was recovered from a man aged 18 to 30 with Graves' ophthalmopathy. The chain combines TRBV28 with TRBJ2-5; TRBD2 matches 10 bases. Sequenced input: blood. CDR3 protein: CASSPTSGAVETQYF. Here the CDR3 DNA reads TGTGCCAGCAGTCCTACTAGCGGGGCGGTGGAGACCCAGTACTTC.